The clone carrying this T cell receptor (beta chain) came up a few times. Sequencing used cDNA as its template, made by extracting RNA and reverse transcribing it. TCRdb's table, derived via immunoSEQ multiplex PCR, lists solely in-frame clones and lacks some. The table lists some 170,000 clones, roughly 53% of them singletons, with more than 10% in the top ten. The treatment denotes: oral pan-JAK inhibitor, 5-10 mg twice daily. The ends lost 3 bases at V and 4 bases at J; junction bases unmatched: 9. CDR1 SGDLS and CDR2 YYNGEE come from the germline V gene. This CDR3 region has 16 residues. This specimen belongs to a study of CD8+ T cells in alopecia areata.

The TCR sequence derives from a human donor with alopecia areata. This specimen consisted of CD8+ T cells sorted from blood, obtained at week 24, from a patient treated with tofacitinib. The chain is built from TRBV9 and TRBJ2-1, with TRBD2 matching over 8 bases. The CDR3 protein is CASSAYTRGAYNEQFF. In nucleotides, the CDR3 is TGTGCCAGCAGCGCCTACACGCGGGGGGCTTACAATGAGCAGTTCTTC.